Listed below are T cell receptor beta chains from one sample, sequenced in a study of cytomegalovirus exposure and HLA in healthy donors. The method was immunoSEQ multiplex PCR; TCRdb's version includes in-frame clones alone and lacks a portion of them. The table records about 94,000 clones, around 66% of them present only once. Specimen: PBMCs. The receptor set was obtained from a man aged 25-40 years in good health and CMV-seronegative. Both conserved end residues are part of each CDR3. D genes are given only for firm matches. Only part of the rows carry a size: once, few, many, or a class if the clone is expanded.

>TRBD2|.|TRBV9|TRBJ2-1
CASSVADPGLVDLDDEQFF
TGTGCCAGCAGCGTCGCGGATCCGGGACTAGTGGATTTGGATGATGAGCAGTTCTTC
>.|few|TRBV19|TRBJ1-1
CASIPTGNTEAFF
TGTGCCAGTATCCCGACGGGGAACACTGAAGCTTTCTTT
>.|.|TRBV19|TRBJ2-7
CASSISTAGYEQYF
TGTGCCAGTAGTATATCGACAGCAGGCTACGAGCAGTACTTC
>.|few|TRBV18|TRBJ1-1
CASSPPVGGGTEAFF
TGTGCCAGCTCACCCCCTGTGGGCGGAGGCACTGAAGCTTTCTTT
>.|.|TRBV9|TRBJ2-7
CASSAGVPYEQYF
TGTGCCAGCAGCGCGGGGGTCCCCTACGAGCAGTACTTC
>.|few|TRBV6-5|TRBJ1-1
CASTRDTEAFF
TGTGCCAGCACCAGGGACACTGAAGCTTTCTTT
>.|once|TRBV28|TRBJ2-7
CASSSQGLRYEQYF
TGTGCCAGCAGTTCTCAGGGGCTTCGCTACGAGCAGTACTTC
>.|.|TRBV7-9|TRBJ2-5
CSSSYPEETQYF
TGTTCCAGCAGCTACCCGGAGGAGACCCAGTACTTC
>.|.|TRBV7-8|TRBJ1-2
CASSLARSYGYTF
TGTGCCAGCAGCTTAGCGCGTAGCTATGGCTACACCTTC
>TRBD2|few|TRBV9|TRBJ2-3
CASSTSGSADTQYF
TGTGCCAGCAGCACCAGCGGGAGCGCAGATACGCAGTATTTT
>TRBD2|.|TRBV7-3|TRBJ2-1
CASSFVGTSGANEQFF
TGTGCCAGCAGCTTCGTGGGGACTAGCGGAGCCAATGAGCAGTTCTTC
>.|.|TRBV18|TRBJ2-7
CASSPRGSHEQYF
TGTGCCAGCTCACCACGCGGCAGCCACGAGCAGTACTTC
>.|.|TRBV4-2|TRBJ1-5
CASSQDRPSWGGGQPQHF
TGTGCCAGCAGCCAAGATCGCCCAAGCTGGGGCGGGGGTCAGCCCCAGCATTTT
>.|.|TRBV28|TRBJ2-3
CASRGDTDTQYF
TGTGCCAGCAGGGGAGACACAGATACGCAGTATTTT
>TRBD2|.|TRBV7-3|TRBJ2-5
CASSSIAGGLETQYF
TGTGCCAGCAGCTCCATAGCGGGGGGGCTAGAGACCCAGTACTTC
>.|.|TRBV4-1|TRBJ1-4
CASSDGGEKLFF
TGCGCCAGCAGCGACGGGGGAGAAAAACTGTTTTTT
>.|.|TRBV27|TRBJ2-2
CASRSGPTGELFF
TGTGCCAGCAGAAGCGGGCCCACCGGGGAGCTGTTTTTT
>TRBD2|.|TRBV5-4|TRBJ2-6
CASSRGGDSGANVLTF
TGTGCCAGCAGCCGCGGGGGTGACTCTGGGGCCAACGTCCTGACTTTC
>.|.|TRBV9|TRBJ1-5
CASSAESDQPQHF
TGTGCCAGCAGCGCAGAATCCGATCAGCCCCAGCATTTT
>TRBD1|few|TRBV11-2|TRBJ1-4
CASSATGTGNEKLFF
TGTGCCAGCAGCGCCACCGGGACAGGGAATGAAAAACTGTTTTTT
>.|few|TRBV30|TRBJ2-3
CAWTSSPDTQYF
TGTGCCTGGACTAGCAGCCCAGATACGCAGTATTTT
>.|once|TRBV11-1|TRBJ2-7
CASSFVAATNYEQYF
TGTGCCAGCAGCTTTGTGGCAGCGACGAATTACGAGCAGTACTTC
>.|.|TRBV7-8|TRBJ1-2
CASWSSNLYGYTF
TGTGCCAGTTGGAGCTCAAACCTCTATGGCTACACCTTC
>.|.|TRBV19|TRBJ1-2
CASSTGGANYGYTF
TGTGCCAGTAGTACGGGGGGGGCCAACTATGGCTACACCTTC
>TRBD1|.|TRBV11-1|TRBJ1-4
CASSLGQAYSTNEKLFF
TGTGCCAGCAGCCTGGGACAGGCTTACTCAACTAATGAAAAACTGTTTTTT
>TRBD2|few|TRBV29-1|TRBJ2-2
CSVEDTRGGTGELFF
TGCAGCGTTGAAGACACGCGGGGGGGCACCGGGGAGCTGTTTTTT
>.|few|TRBV6-6|TRBJ2-5
CASSQTSFQYF
TGTGCCAGCAGTCAGACTAGTTTTCAGTACTTC
>.|.|TRBV7-9|TRBJ2-3
CASSQAVPDTQYF
TGTGCCAGCAGCCAGGCTGTTCCAGATACGCAGTATTTT
>TRBD1|.|TRBV6-5|TRBJ1-1
CASSFTGGEAFF
TGTGCCAGCAGTTTTACAGGGGGAGAAGCTTTCTTT
>TRBD1|.|TRBV9|TRBJ1-2
CASSVEGGDYGYTF
TGTGCCAGCAGCGTAGAAGGGGGCGACTATGGCTACACCTTC
>.|.|TRBV10-3|TRBJ2-3
CAISRDKPLTDTQYF
TGTGCCATCAGCCGGGACAAACCCCTCACAGATACGCAGTATTTT
>TRBD1|.|TRBV4-1|TRBJ2-7
CASSQAQGVGEQYF
TGCGCCAGCAGCCAAGCACAGGGGGTCGGCGAGCAGTACTTC
>TRBD1|.|TRBV10-3|TRBJ1-1
CAIRSGQGVPTEAFF
TGTGCCATCAGGTCGGGACAGGGGGTTCCCACTGAAGCTTTCTTT
>.|few|TRBV5-1|TRBJ2-7
CASGRRGGYEQYF
TGCGCCAGCGGGAGACGAGGGGGCTACGAGCAGTACTTC
>.|.|TRBV7-3|TRBJ2-7
CASSFPTTGVLAVSSYEQYF
TGTGCCAGCAGCTTCCCGACGACAGGGGTGCTAGCGGTTAGCTCCTACGAGCAGTACTTC
>TRBD2|.|TRBV27|TRBJ2-3
CASSLGPRERQGVGTDTQYF
TGTGCCAGCAGTTTAGGCCCGCGGGAGCGCCAAGGAGTAGGCACAGATACGCAGTATTTT
>.|.|TRBV7-3|TRBJ1-2
CASSYDRSPYGYTF
TGTGCCAGCAGCTATGACAGGAGCCCCTATGGCTACACCTTC
>TRBD1|.|TRBV19|TRBJ2-3
CASSIGQGAVDTQYF
TGTGCCAGTAGTATTGGACAGGGGGCAGTAGATACGCAGTATTTT
>.|few|TRBV4-3|TRBJ2-7
CASSQERGTYYEQYF
TGCGCCAGCAGCCAAGAACGGGGGACTTACTACGAGCAGTACTTC
>TRBD1|medium-sized|TRBV6-5|TRBJ1-6
CASSYGDRGSSPLHF
TGTGCCAGCAGTTACGGGGACAGGGGCAGTTCACCCCTCCACTTT
>.|.|TRBV6-6|TRBJ2-5
CASTNQGLQETQYF
TGTGCCAGTACGAATCAGGGCCTTCAAGAGACCCAGTACTTC
>.|.|TRBV28|TRBJ1-4
CASKSRGFKKLFF
TGTGCCAGCAAAAGCAGGGGTTTTAAAAAACTGTTTTTT
>.|once|TRBV14|TRBJ2-5
CASSPDSYEETQYF
TGTGCCAGCAGCCCGGACTCCTACGAAGAGACCCAGTACTTC
>TRBD2|.|TRBV7-8|TRBJ2-1
CASSPGLAYEQFF
TGTGCCAGCAGCCCGGGACTAGCCTATGAGCAGTTCTTC
>.|.|TRBV19|TRBJ1-2
CASSIHSDYGYTF
TGTGCCAGTAGTATCCACAGTGACTATGGCTACACCTTC
>.|.|TRBV6-5|TRBJ1-2
CASRVSHIYGYTF
TGTGCCAGCAGAGTTAGTCATATCTATGGCTACACCTTC
>TRBD2|few|TRBV9|TRBJ2-1
CASSVVGSSGSSYNEQFF
TGTGCCAGCAGCGTAGTTGGGTCTAGCGGAAGCTCCTACAATGAGCAGTTCTTC
>.|.|TRBV7-9|TRBJ2-5
CASSPVAVTGTQYF
TGTGCCAGCAGCCCGGTTGCAGTTACAGGGACCCAGTACTTC
>TRBD1|.|TRBV11-2|TRBJ2-7
CASSLVQGSYEQYF
TGTGCCAGCAGCTTAGTACAGGGGTCCTACGAGCAGTACTTC
>TRBD1|.|TRBV19|TRBJ1-3
CASRRDRAGNTIYF
TGTGCCAGTAGGAGAGACAGGGCTGGAAACACCATATATTTT
>.|.|TRBV4-1|TRBJ2-5
CASSPSSSADQETQYF
TGCGCCAGCAGCCCGTCATCTAGCGCGGATCAAGAGACCCAGTACTTC
>TRBD2|.|TRBV2|TRBJ2-4
CASSEFGPGGNIQYF
TGTGCCAGCAGTGAGTTCGGCCCGGGGGGAAACATTCAGTACTTC